The 7 T cell receptor beta chains below come from one sample, sequenced in a study of resident and recirculating memory T cells in vitiligo. The repertoire was sequenced with immunoSEQ multiplex PCR; TCRdb's copy has only in-frame clones and lacks some. The sample contains roughly 80,000 clones, roughly 94% of which appear only once. The sequenced sample consisted of blood. The receptors were sampled from a male donor with vitiligo.

The rearrangement links TRBV5-6 to TRBJ2-4; 10 bases align to TRBD1. J was trimmed by 7 bases and V by 4 bases; bases with no gene match: 14. The germline CDR1 and CDR2 sequences are SGHDT and YYEEEE. This CDR3 is built from 17 residues. In DNA, the CDR3 is TGTGCCAGCAGCCCTTACACGGGACAGGGGATCAAGAACATTCAGTACTTC. It encodes CASSPYTGQGIKNIQYF.

This clone has more than one count but fewer than ten. J is TRBJ2-7 and V is TRBV11-2; perhaps TRBD2 as D (6 bases). Trimming removed 5 bases at V and 3 bases at J, with 11 bases between. The CDR3 length is 13 residues. Per germline, CDR1 SGHAT and CDR2 FQNNGV. For the CDR3, the DNA is TGTGCCAGCAGCCGGGACTTCCTCTACGAGCAGTACTTC. As protein: CASSRDFLYEQYF.

The V and J genes are TRBV28 and TRBJ2-7; D not certain. The V end was cut by 6 bases, the J end by 5 bases, with 17 bases between. Germline CDR1 reads MDHEN; CDR2 reads SYDVKM. The CDR3 extends over 14 amino acids. CDR3 in amino acids: CASRFIWSEDEQYF. CDR3 in DNA: TGTGCCAGCAGATTTATTTGGAGTGAGGACGAGCAGTACTTC.

The rearrangement joins TRBV7-7 to TRBJ2-1; 9 bases are shared with TRBD2. The germline gives CDR1 SSHAT, CDR2 FNYEAQ (reference sequence). Losses at the gene ends were 6 bases for V and 2 bases for J; bases not matched to a gene: 5. CDR3 length: 15 residues. The CDR3 loop reads CASSSAGGPYNEQFF. Written as DNA, the CDR3 is TGTGCCAGCAGTTCTGCGGGAGGGCCCTACAATGAGCAGTTCTTC.

V is TRBV4-1 and J is TRBJ2-1; no clear D gene. This CDR3 contains 12 residues. The germline V gene encodes CDR1 MGHRA and CDR2 YSYEKL. Trimming left V 1 base short and J 6 bases short, with 4 bases between. The CDR3 sequence is CASSQGANEQFF. CDR3 coding DNA: TGCGCCAGCAGCCAAGGGGCCAATGAGCAGTTCTTC.

This clone was observed once. The chain has TRBV5-1 and TRBJ2-5; the D is unclear. Germline assignment: CDR1 SGHRS and CDR2 YFSETQ. The V end was cut by 4 bases, the J end by 2 bases, with 12 bases between. The CDR3 length is 14 residues. The CDR3 spells CASSPPAEQETQYF. In nucleotides, the CDR3 is TGCGCCAGCAGCCCTCCCGCGGAGCAAGAGACCCAGTACTTC.

The V gene is TRBV7-3, the J gene TRBJ2-3; D call uncertain. Germline CDR1 is SGHTA and CDR2 is FQGTGA. V was shortened by 5 bases and J by 0 bases, with 3 bases between the two germline ends. CDR3 length: 12 residues. CDR3 nucleotides: TGTGCCAGCAGCCAAAGCACAGATACGCAGTATTTT. Protein: CASSQSTDTQYF.